This T cell receptor (beta chain) was recorded in a study of early T cells in non-severe SARS-CoV-2 infection. TCRdb reprocessed the 5' RACE reads with MiXCR, giving one entry per CDR3 protein. The sample lists 60,000 to 75,000 distinct CDR3 sequences, roughly an eighth occurring once. V trimming: 1 base; J trimming: 2 bases; junction bases outside the gene matches: 4. The germline V gene has CDR1 MGHDK and CDR2 SYGVNS. This CDR3 is built from 15 residues. This TCR derives from an adult who was a healthcare worker with PCR-confirmed SARS-CoV-2 infection or an uninfected control (not recorded which). The genes are TRBV25-1 and TRBJ1-2; 7 positions match TRBD1. The sequenced sample consisted of whole blood. The chain's CDR3 is CASSESGQANYGYTF. DNA of the CDR3: TGTGCCAGCAGTGAATCCGGACAGGCAAACTATGGCTACACCTTC.